Listed below are T cell receptor beta chains from one sample, sequenced in a study of blood T cell repertoires in COVID-19. Sequencing was performed with immunoSEQ multiplex PCR; in TCRdb, only in-frame clones are kept and a portion is missing. The table includes about 200,000 clones, about 83% detected once. Specimen: PBMCs or T cells enriched from blood (not recorded which). The receptors here all came from a man aged 40-55 years with acute COVID-19. Each CDR3 is given with its conserved first and last residue. Fields, in order: V gene, D gene, J gene, clone size, CDR3 protein, CDR3 DNA. D genes are given only for firm matches. Expanded clones are given a class, and other clones once, few, many or no size at all.

v_call: TRBV19; d_call: .; j_call: TRBJ1-1; clone_size: .; cdr3_aa: CASSIGVSGTEAFF; cdr3_nt: TGTGCCAGTAGTATCGGGGTGTCAGGCACTGAAGCTTTCTTT
v_call: TRBV28; d_call: TRBD1; j_call: TRBJ1-2; clone_size: .; cdr3_aa: CASSPDRDYGYTF; cdr3_nt: TGTGCCAGCAGTCCCGACAGGGACTATGGCTACACCTTC
v_call: TRBV28; d_call: .; j_call: TRBJ1-2; clone_size: .; cdr3_aa: CATHLRGYYGYTF; cdr3_nt: TGTGCCACCCACCTAAGGGGGTACTATGGCTACACCTTC
v_call: TRBV6-5; d_call: .; j_call: TRBJ1-3; clone_size: .; cdr3_aa: CASRRTVTGNTIYF; cdr3_nt: TGTGCCAGCAGAAGGACAGTTACCGGAAACACCATATATTTT
v_call: TRBV9; d_call: TRBD2; j_call: TRBJ2-7; clone_size: .; cdr3_aa: CASSVEGGSGEQYF; cdr3_nt: TGTGCCAGCAGCGTAGAGGGCGGGAGTGGCGAGCAGTACTTC
v_call: TRBV7-9; d_call: TRBD2; j_call: TRBJ2-1; clone_size: .; cdr3_aa: CASSVGLAVNEQFF; cdr3_nt: TGTGCCAGCAGCGTGGGACTAGCTGTTAATGAGCAGTTCTTC
v_call: TRBV10-1; d_call: .; j_call: TRBJ2-2; clone_size: few; cdr3_aa: CASRRDTGELFF; cdr3_nt: TGCGCCAGCAGGAGGGACACCGGGGAGCTGTTTTTT
v_call: TRBV24-1; d_call: TRBD1; j_call: TRBJ2-5; clone_size: .; cdr3_aa: CATSDRGQKETQYF; cdr3_nt: TGTGCCACCAGTGACCGGGGACAGAAGGAGACCCAGTACTTC
v_call: TRBV3-1/TRBV3-2; d_call: TRBD2; j_call: TRBJ2-1; clone_size: .; cdr3_aa: CASSQAGLADTIVEQFF; cdr3_nt: TGTGCCAGCAGCCAAGCCGGACTAGCGGATACAATTGTGGAGCAGTTCTTC
v_call: TRBV3-1/TRBV3-2; d_call: .; j_call: TRBJ1-4; clone_size: .; cdr3_aa: CASSVHREGNEKLFF; cdr3_nt: TGTGCCAGCAGCGTTCACAGGGAGGGGAATGAAAAACTGTTTTTT
v_call: TRBV5-1; d_call: .; j_call: TRBJ2-2; clone_size: .; cdr3_aa: CASSLSDGTIANTGELFF; cdr3_nt: TGCGCCAGCAGCTTGAGCGACGGGACAATCGCGAACACCGGGGAGCTGTTTTTT
v_call: TRBV5-8; d_call: .; j_call: TRBJ1-5; clone_size: .; cdr3_aa: CASSLRVSNQPQHF; cdr3_nt: TGTGCCAGCAGCTTGCGGGTTAGCAATCAGCCCCAGCATTTT
v_call: TRBV7-9; d_call: .; j_call: TRBJ2-6; clone_size: few; cdr3_aa: CASSLTAGANVLTF; cdr3_nt: TGTGCCAGCAGCTTAACAGCCGGGGCCAACGTCCTGACTTTC
v_call: TRBV19; d_call: TRBD1; j_call: TRBJ1-2; clone_size: .; cdr3_aa: CASSMEDREGSGYTF; cdr3_nt: TGTGCCAGTAGTATGGAGGACAGGGAGGGCTCTGGCTACACCTTC
v_call: TRBV10-3; d_call: .; j_call: TRBJ1-5; clone_size: .; cdr3_aa: CATKTTDGVLWPQHF; cdr3_nt: TGTGCCACGAAAACCACGGACGGGGTCCTGTGGCCCCAGCATTTT
v_call: TRBV5-5; d_call: TRBD1; j_call: TRBJ1-6; clone_size: .; cdr3_aa: CASSSGTDFLGSPLHF; cdr3_nt: TGTGCCAGCAGCTCCGGGACAGATTTCTTGGGATCACCCCTCCACTTT
v_call: TRBV6-4; d_call: TRBD2; j_call: TRBJ2-3; clone_size: .; cdr3_aa: CASSDSSSGPSREQYF; cdr3_nt: TGTGCCAGCAGTGACTCGAGTAGCGGGCCGAGCCGGGAGCAGTATTTT
v_call: TRBV7-6; d_call: TRBD1; j_call: TRBJ2-3; clone_size: .; cdr3_aa: CASSLTGPTDTQYF; cdr3_nt: TGTGCCAGCAGCTTGACAGGGCCCACAGATACGCAGTATTTT
v_call: TRBV6-5; d_call: .; j_call: TRBJ1-6; clone_size: .; cdr3_aa: CASSYTTRTSLHF; cdr3_nt: TGTGCCAGCAGTTACACCACGAGAACCTCCCTCCACTTT
v_call: TRBV7-8; d_call: TRBD2; j_call: TRBJ2-1; clone_size: .; cdr3_aa: CASSLGVSGSYSRGEQFF; cdr3_nt: TGTGCCAGCAGCTTAGGGGTTAGCGGGAGTTATAGTCGAGGGGAGCAGTTCTTC
v_call: TRBV2; d_call: TRBD1; j_call: TRBJ2-5; clone_size: .; cdr3_aa: CASSEWSRGLGTQYF; cdr3_nt: TGTGCCAGCAGTGAGTGGTCGAGGGGGCTGGGGACCCAGTACTTC
v_call: TRBV10-2; d_call: TRBD1; j_call: TRBJ1-1; clone_size: once; cdr3_aa: CASLRQGNTEAFF; cdr3_nt: TGCGCCAGCCTACGACAGGGGAACACTGAAGCTTTCTTT
v_call: TRBV11-3; d_call: TRBD2; j_call: TRBJ2-1; clone_size: .; cdr3_aa: CASSSPASSGSDHEQFF; cdr3_nt: TGTGCCAGCAGCTCCCCCGCATCCAGCGGGAGTGACCATGAGCAGTTCTTC
v_call: TRBV10-1; d_call: TRBD2; j_call: TRBJ2-1; clone_size: .; cdr3_aa: CASSDTLAGDEQFF; cdr3_nt: TGCGCCAGCAGTGATACCCTAGCGGGAGATGAGCAGTTCTTC
v_call: TRBV5-4; d_call: TRBD2; j_call: TRBJ2-1; clone_size: .; cdr3_aa: CASSLGGIAGDNEQFF; cdr3_nt: TGTGCCAGCAGCTTGGGCGGTATAGCGGGAGACAATGAGCAGTTCTTC
v_call: TRBV2; d_call: .; j_call: TRBJ1-5; clone_size: .; cdr3_aa: CASSGYLGGRSQPQHF; cdr3_nt: TGTGCCAGCAGTGGGTATTTGGGGGGGAGAAGTCAGCCCCAGCATTTT
v_call: TRBV28; d_call: TRBD2; j_call: TRBJ2-3; clone_size: .; cdr3_aa: CASRRLAGDWRDTQYF; cdr3_nt: TGTGCCAGCAGGCGGCTAGCGGGAGATTGGCGGGATACGCAGTATTTT
v_call: TRBV28; d_call: .; j_call: TRBJ1-2; clone_size: .; cdr3_aa: CASSPPGTHYGYTF; cdr3_nt: TGTGCCAGCAGTCCACCCGGGACACACTATGGCTACACCTTC
v_call: TRBV2; d_call: TRBD2; j_call: TRBJ2-5; clone_size: .; cdr3_aa: CASSESLAGAETQYF; cdr3_nt: TGTGCCAGCAGTGAATCGCTAGCGGGAGCAGAGACCCAGTACTTC
v_call: TRBV21-1; d_call: .; j_call: TRBJ1-5; clone_size: .; cdr3_aa: CASSKVKTGTNQPQHF; cdr3_nt: TGTGCCAGCAGCAAAGTTAAGACGGGTACCAATCAGCCCCAGCATTTT
v_call: TRBV27; d_call: .; j_call: TRBJ2-2; clone_size: medium-sized; cdr3_aa: CASSFSGGWGGELFF; cdr3_nt: TGTGCCAGCAGTTTCTCAGGGGGGTGGGGCGGGGAGCTGTTTTTT
v_call: TRBV2; d_call: .; j_call: TRBJ2-1; clone_size: .; cdr3_aa: CASRRDLDEQFF; cdr3_nt: TGTGCCAGCAGACGGGATCTAGATGAGCAGTTCTTC
v_call: TRBV25-1; d_call: .; j_call: TRBJ2-2; clone_size: .; cdr3_aa: CASSDPPGQRPNTGELFF; cdr3_nt: TGTGCCAGCAGTGATCCGCCGGGACAAAGGCCGAACACCGGGGAGCTGTTTTTT
v_call: TRBV18; d_call: TRBD1; j_call: TRBJ2-1; clone_size: few; cdr3_aa: CASSLRTGGSDEQFF; cdr3_nt: TGTGCCAGCTCCCTCAGGACAGGGGGCAGCGATGAGCAGTTCTTC
v_call: TRBV2; d_call: TRBD2; j_call: TRBJ2-3; clone_size: .; cdr3_aa: CASRSGLAVYTQYF; cdr3_nt: TGTGCCAGCAGGTCGGGACTAGCGGTTTATACGCAGTATTTT
v_call: TRBV9; d_call: .; j_call: TRBJ1-1; clone_size: .; cdr3_aa: CASSAGLQENTEAFF; cdr3_nt: TGTGCCAGCAGCGCAGGACTTCAAGAGAACACTGAAGCTTTCTTT
v_call: TRBV11-3; d_call: TRBD2; j_call: TRBJ2-3; clone_size: .; cdr3_aa: CASSGLAGYRGTDTQYF; cdr3_nt: TGTGCCAGCAGCGGACTAGCGGGATATCGGGGCACAGATACGCAGTATTTT
v_call: TRBV4-2; d_call: .; j_call: TRBJ1-3; clone_size: .; cdr3_aa: CASSPIKVGLIDSGNTIYF; cdr3_nt: TGTGCCAGCAGCCCCATAAAGGTCGGACTGATCGACTCTGGAAACACCATATATTTT
v_call: TRBV19; d_call: TRBD1; j_call: TRBJ2-7; clone_size: .; cdr3_aa: CASTDPGQGFHEQYF; cdr3_nt: TGTGCCAGTACCGATCCGGGACAGGGGTTCCACGAGCAGTACTTC
v_call: TRBV5-1; d_call: .; j_call: TRBJ1-1; clone_size: .; cdr3_aa: CASSLFGTEAFF; cdr3_nt: TGCGCCAGCAGCTTATTCGGCACTGAAGCTTTCTTT
v_call: TRBV19; d_call: .; j_call: TRBJ1-1; clone_size: .; cdr3_aa: CASSGSSGRTEAFF; cdr3_nt: TGTGCCAGTAGCGGGTCCTCGGGGAGGACTGAAGCTTTCTTT
v_call: TRBV28; d_call: .; j_call: TRBJ2-5; clone_size: .; cdr3_aa: CASSSAGARRRETQYF; cdr3_nt: TGTGCCAGCAGTTCCGCTGGAGCTAGGAGGAGAGAGACCCAGTACTTC
v_call: TRBV19; d_call: .; j_call: TRBJ2-1; clone_size: .; cdr3_aa: CASSIGQGAYNEQFF; cdr3_nt: TGTGCCAGTAGTATCGGTCAGGGTGCCTACAATGAGCAGTTCTTC
v_call: TRBV6-1; d_call: .; j_call: TRBJ2-3; clone_size: .; cdr3_aa: CASSEVGSYTDTQYF; cdr3_nt: TGTGCCAGCAGTGAAGTCGGGAGTTACACAGATACGCAGTATTTT
v_call: TRBV19; d_call: .; j_call: TRBJ2-7; clone_size: .; cdr3_aa: CASSIGVFYEQYF; cdr3_nt: TGTGCCAGTAGTATCGGGGTCTTCTACGAGCAGTACTTC
v_call: TRBV28; d_call: .; j_call: TRBJ1-1; clone_size: .; cdr3_aa: CASSTGQNTEAFF; cdr3_nt: TGTGCCAGCAGTACCGGACAGAACACTGAAGCTTTCTTT
v_call: TRBV7-2; d_call: .; j_call: TRBJ2-5; clone_size: once; cdr3_aa: CASSSLRETQYF; cdr3_nt: TGTGCCAGCAGTTCCCTCCGAGAGACCCAGTACTTC
v_call: TRBV2; d_call: TRBD1; j_call: TRBJ1-4; clone_size: .; cdr3_aa: CASSGQGVSTNEKLFF; cdr3_nt: TGTGCCAGCAGCGGACAGGGGGTTTCGACTAATGAAAAACTGTTTTTT
v_call: TRBV5-4; d_call: TRBD2; j_call: TRBJ2-1; clone_size: .; cdr3_aa: CASSTGGESYNEQFF; cdr3_nt: TGTGCCAGCAGCACGGGGGGGGAGTCCTACAATGAGCAGTTCTTC
v_call: TRBV19; d_call: .; j_call: TRBJ1-6; clone_size: .; cdr3_aa: CASNPSLGRNSPLHF; cdr3_nt: TGTGCCAGTAACCCCTCTCTTGGGAGGAATTCACCCCTCCACTTT
v_call: TRBV10-3; d_call: TRBD1; j_call: TRBJ2-3; clone_size: .; cdr3_aa: CAISRTGGDTQYF; cdr3_nt: TGTGCCATCAGTAGAACAGGGGGAGATACGCAGTATTTT
v_call: TRBV5-4; d_call: .; j_call: TRBJ1-6; clone_size: .; cdr3_aa: CASSLQGEPLHF; cdr3_nt: TGTGCCAGCAGCTTACAGGGAGAACCCCTCCACTTT
v_call: TRBV5-4; d_call: TRBD1; j_call: TRBJ2-7; clone_size: .; cdr3_aa: CASSRFKGPGQGLYEQYF; cdr3_nt: TGTGCCAGCAGCCGTTTTAAAGGGCCGGGACAGGGACTCTACGAGCAGTACTTC
v_call: TRBV5-4; d_call: TRBD2; j_call: TRBJ2-1; clone_size: .; cdr3_aa: CASSLIAGGPGNEQFF; cdr3_nt: TGTGCCAGCAGTCTAATAGCGGGAGGGCCGGGCAATGAGCAGTTCTTC
v_call: TRBV5-6; d_call: .; j_call: TRBJ2-3; clone_size: .; cdr3_aa: CASSLGRTDTQYF; cdr3_nt: TGTGCCAGCAGCTTGGGCCGGACAGATACGCAGTATTTT
v_call: TRBV27; d_call: TRBD2; j_call: TRBJ2-1; clone_size: .; cdr3_aa: CASSLGLAGVYEQFF; cdr3_nt: TGTGCCAGCAGTTTAGGGCTAGCGGGAGTGTATGAGCAGTTCTTC
v_call: TRBV28; d_call: TRBD2; j_call: TRBJ2-2; clone_size: .; cdr3_aa: CASSYRTPGLAVIANTGELFF; cdr3_nt: TGTGCCAGCAGTTACCGAACCCCGGGACTAGCGGTTATCGCGAACACCGGGGAGCTGTTTTTT
v_call: TRBV27; d_call: TRBD1; j_call: TRBJ1-3; clone_size: .; cdr3_aa: CASSFLEGAFGNTIYF; cdr3_nt: TGTGCCAGCAGTTTCCTGGAGGGGGCATTTGGAAACACCATATATTTT